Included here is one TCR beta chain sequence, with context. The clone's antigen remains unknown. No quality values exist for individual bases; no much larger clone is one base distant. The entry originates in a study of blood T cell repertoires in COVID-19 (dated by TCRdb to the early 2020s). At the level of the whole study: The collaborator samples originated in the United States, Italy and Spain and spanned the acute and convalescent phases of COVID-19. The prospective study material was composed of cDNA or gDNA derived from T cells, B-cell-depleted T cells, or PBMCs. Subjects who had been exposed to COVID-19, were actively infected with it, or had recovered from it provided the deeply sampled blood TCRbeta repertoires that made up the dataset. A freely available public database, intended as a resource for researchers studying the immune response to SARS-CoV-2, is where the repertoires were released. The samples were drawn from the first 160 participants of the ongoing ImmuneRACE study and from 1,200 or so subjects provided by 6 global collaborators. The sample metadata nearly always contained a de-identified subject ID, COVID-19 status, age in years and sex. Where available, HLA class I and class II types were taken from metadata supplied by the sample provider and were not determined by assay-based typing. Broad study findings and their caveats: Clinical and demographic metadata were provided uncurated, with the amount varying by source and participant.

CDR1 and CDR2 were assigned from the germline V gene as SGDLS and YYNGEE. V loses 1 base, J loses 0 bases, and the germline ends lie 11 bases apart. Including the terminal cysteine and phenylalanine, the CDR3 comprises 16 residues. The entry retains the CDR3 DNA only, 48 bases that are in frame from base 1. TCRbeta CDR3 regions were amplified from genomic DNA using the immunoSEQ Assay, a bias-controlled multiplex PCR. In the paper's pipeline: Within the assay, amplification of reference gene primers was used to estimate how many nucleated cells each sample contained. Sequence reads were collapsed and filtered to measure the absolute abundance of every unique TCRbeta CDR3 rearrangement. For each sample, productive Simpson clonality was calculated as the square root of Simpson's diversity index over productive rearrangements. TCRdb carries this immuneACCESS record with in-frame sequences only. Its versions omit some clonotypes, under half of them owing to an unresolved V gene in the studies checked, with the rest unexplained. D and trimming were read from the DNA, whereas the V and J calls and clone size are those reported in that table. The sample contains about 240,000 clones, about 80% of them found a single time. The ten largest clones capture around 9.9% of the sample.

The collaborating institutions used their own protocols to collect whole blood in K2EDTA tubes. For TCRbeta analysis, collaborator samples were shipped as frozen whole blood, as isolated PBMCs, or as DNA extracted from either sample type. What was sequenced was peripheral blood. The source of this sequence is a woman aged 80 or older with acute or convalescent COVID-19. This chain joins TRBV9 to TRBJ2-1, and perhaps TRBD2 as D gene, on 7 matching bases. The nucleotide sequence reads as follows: TGTGCCAGCAGCGTAAACCGGGGGGCCTCCTACAATGAGCAGTTCTTC. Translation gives CASSVNRGASYNEQFF.